The TCR beta chain described here comes from a study of blood T cell repertoires in COVID-19 (dated by TCRdb to about 2020). Looking at the study overall: The collaborator samples originated in the United States, Italy and Spain and spanned the acute and convalescent phases of COVID-19. The repertoires were made available in a free public database intended to serve as a resource for research on the immune response to SARS-CoV-2. The material from the prospective study consisted of cDNA or gDNA derived from T cells, B-cell-depleted T cells, or PBMCs. The sample metadata nearly always contained a de-identified subject ID, COVID-19 status, age in years and sex. Subjects who had been exposed to COVID-19, were actively infected with it, or had recovered from it provided the deeply sampled blood TCRbeta repertoires that made up the dataset. The samples were drawn from the first 160 participants of the ongoing ImmuneRACE study and from roughly 1,300 subjects provided by 6 global collaborators. Where HLA class I and class II types were available, the types were taken from metadata supplied by the sample provider, not from assay-based typing. Study-level results and caveats: The amount of clinical and demographic metadata varied by source and participant and was provided uncurated.

CDR1 is given as LGHDT and CDR2 as YNNKEL, both from the germline V gene (reference sequence). Counted from cysteine to phenylalanine, this CDR3 has 12 amino acids. Of the read, only the CDR3 DNA is kept; its 36 bases are in frame from base 1. From V the trimming removes 8 bases and from J it removes 6 bases, while the gene matches leave 2 bases of the junction unaccounted for. Each collaborating institution followed its own protocols to collect whole blood in K2EDTA tubes. For TCRbeta analysis, collaborators shipped samples in one of three forms: frozen whole blood, isolated PBMCs, or DNA extracted from either of those sample types. As concerns this clone: Its antigen is unknown. Within one base of it there is no much larger clone, and no base qualities were kept.

TCRbeta CDR3 regions were amplified from genomic DNA using the immunoSEQ Assay, a bias-controlled multiplex PCR. Concerning the study's data processing: Nucleated cell counts per sample were estimated from amplification of reference gene primers within the assay. To quantify the absolute abundance of each unique TCRbeta CDR3 rearrangement, sequence reads were collapsed and filtered. For each sample, productive Simpson clonality was calculated as the square root of Simpson's diversity index across productive rearrangements. In TCRdb, the immuneACCESS table is reduced to in-frame sequences with V and J assigned. These tables do not hold every clone; where another copy was compared, an unresolved V gene accounts for under half, and the others remain unexplained. V and J calls and clone size are those listed in that table; D and trimming were worked out from the DNA. The sample profile shows 150,000 or so clones; about 91% of them were found once. 10% to 13% of the sample goes to the ten largest clones.

Sequencing was performed on peripheral blood. The receptor was derived from a man aged 45-65 years with acute or convalescent COVID-19. The chain is encoded by TRBV3-1 (or the pseudogene TRBV3-2) joined to TRBJ2-2, with TRBD1 matching 8 junction bases. CDR3 reads: CASDRGSGELFF. The DNA sequence reads TGTGCCAGCGACAGGGGTTCCGGGGAGCTGTTTTTT.